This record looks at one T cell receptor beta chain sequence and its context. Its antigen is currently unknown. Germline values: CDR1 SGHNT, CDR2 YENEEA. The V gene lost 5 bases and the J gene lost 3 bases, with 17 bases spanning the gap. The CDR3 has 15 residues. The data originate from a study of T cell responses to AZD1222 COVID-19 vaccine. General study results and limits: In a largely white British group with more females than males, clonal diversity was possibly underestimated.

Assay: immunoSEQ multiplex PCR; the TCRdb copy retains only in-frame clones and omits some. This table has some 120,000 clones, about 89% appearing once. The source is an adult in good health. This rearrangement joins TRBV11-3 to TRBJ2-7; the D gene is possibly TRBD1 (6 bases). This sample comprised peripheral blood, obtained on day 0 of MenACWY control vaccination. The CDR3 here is CASSEPRDTVYEQYF. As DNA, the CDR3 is TGTGCCAGCAGCGAACCTAGGGACACCGTCTACGAGCAGTACTTC.